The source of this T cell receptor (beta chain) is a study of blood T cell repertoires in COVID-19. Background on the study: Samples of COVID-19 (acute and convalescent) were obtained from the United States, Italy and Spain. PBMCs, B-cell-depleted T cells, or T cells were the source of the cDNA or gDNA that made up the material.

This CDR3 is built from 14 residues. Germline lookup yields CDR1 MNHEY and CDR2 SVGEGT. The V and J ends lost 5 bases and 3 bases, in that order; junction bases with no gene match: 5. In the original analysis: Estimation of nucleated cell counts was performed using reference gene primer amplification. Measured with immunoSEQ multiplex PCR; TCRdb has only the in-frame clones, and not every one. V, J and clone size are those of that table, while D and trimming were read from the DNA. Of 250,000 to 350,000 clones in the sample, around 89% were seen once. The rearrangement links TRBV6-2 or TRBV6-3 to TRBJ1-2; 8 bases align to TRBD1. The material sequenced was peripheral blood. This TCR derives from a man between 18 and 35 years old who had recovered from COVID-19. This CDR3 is CASSRRGQDYGYTF. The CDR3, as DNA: TGTGCCAGCAGTCGGCGGGGACAGGACTATGGCTACACCTTC.